This TCR beta chain appears in the sequencing data of a study of blood T cell repertoires in COVID-19. On the study more broadly: The cDNA or gDNA used as material had been derived from T cells, B-cell-depleted T cells, or PBMCs.

Using immunoSEQ multiplex PCR, the repertoire was profiled, and TCRdb retains in-frame clones only, with some absent. The sample shows about 500,000 clones, around 90% of them seen only once. The sample holds a few counts of this clone. The CDR3 spans 15 residues. V gave up 5 bases and J gave up 3 bases, with 16 bases separating them. From germline, CDR1 is MNHEY and CDR2 SVGAGI. Across about two dozen US areas, participants ranged in age from roughly 18 to 89 years. Participants reported their clinical history, and cohort assignment relied on those reports. The recovered donors of Cohort 3 showed two negative PCRs, clearance, or symptom resolution.

This sequence joins TRBV6-5 and TRBJ1-2; maybe TRBD1 (6 bases). This TCR derives from a woman in her late teens or twenties who had recovered from COVID-19. Sequenced sample: PBMCs or T cells enriched from blood (not recorded which). The CDR3 region is CASSPGDVRDYGYTF. The CDR3 DNA is TGTGCCAGCAGTCCAGGGGATGTTAGGGACTATGGCTACACCTTC.